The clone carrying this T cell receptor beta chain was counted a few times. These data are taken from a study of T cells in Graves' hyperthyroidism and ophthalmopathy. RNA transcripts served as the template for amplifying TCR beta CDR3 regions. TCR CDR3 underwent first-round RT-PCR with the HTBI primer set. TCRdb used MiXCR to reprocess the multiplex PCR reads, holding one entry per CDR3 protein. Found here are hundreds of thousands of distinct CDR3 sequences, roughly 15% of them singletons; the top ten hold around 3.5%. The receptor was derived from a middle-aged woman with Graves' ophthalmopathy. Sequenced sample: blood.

The CDR3 loop reads CASSVRSPNYGYTF. DNA for the CDR3: TGTGCCAGCAGTGTCCGGTCCCCAAACTATGGCTACACCTTC. V usage is TRBV28 and J usage is TRBJ1-2; D not certain. V lost 5 bases to trimming and J lost 2 bases, with 12 bases between them. Germline lookup yields CDR1 MDHEN and CDR2 SYDVKM. This CDR3 is 14 amino acids long.